This TCR beta chain stems from a study of OX40 agonist ivuxolimab in advanced cancers. The overall study: Partial responses occurred in Three dose-escalation patients, one with hepatocellular carcinoma and two with cutaneous melanoma.

Method: immunoSEQ multiplex PCR; TCRdb's copy keeps in-frame clones and lacks some. Seen here are over 100,000 clones, 85% to 95% observed once, and the top ten hold more than 0.8%. Study-wide results and limits: Both CD4+ and CD8+ T cell populations in blood had undergone clonal expansion by week 6 at 0.1 to 3.0 mg/kg. Also showing low normalized T-cell clonal expansion were some of the nonresponders.

As regards this clone: Antigen specificity is unknown.

The starting material was CD4+ or CD8+ T cells sorted from blood, obtained in a trial of the OX40 agonist ivuxolimab. The receptor's source is an adult with an advanced solid tumor such as melanoma, head and neck, liver or kidney cancer.

The CDR3, as DNA: TGTGCCAGCAGCTACCAGGGACAGATCGGCCCTGAAGCTTTCTTT. Translating gives CASSYQGQIGPEAFF. The V gene is TRBV11-2, the J gene TRBJ1-1; 7 bases map to TRBD1. The CDR3 has 15 residues. The V gene end was trimmed by 4 bases and the J gene end by 6 bases; junction bases not matched to a gene: 11. The V gene's germline CDR1 is SGHAT and CDR2 FQNNGV.